This T cell receptor beta chain emerged from a study of T cell repertoires in cytomegalovirus infection. Study-level information: A matching HLA type, together with CMV infection, was signaled by public TCR beta signatures.

The CDR3 has 18 residues. V dropped 2 bases and J dropped 0; count of bases not matched to a gene: 9. Germline V lookup: CDR1 DFQATT, CDR2 SNEGSKA (reference sequence). This clonotype was observed a few times. Its antigen remains unidentified. The study, taken as a whole, reports: Predominance within the ex vivo response was attributable to HLA-C-restricted CMV-specific TCR beta clonotypes. CMV carriers having the relevant HLA were flagged by cumulative public TCR beta family frequency.

TCRdb recomputed calls from the reads with MiXCR, one row per CDR3 protein. The profile shows about 600,000 distinct CDR3 sequences, approximately 24% of them singletons. The chain couples TRBV20-1 to TRBJ2-6; 8 nucleotides agree with TRBD2. The sequence was obtained from a human donor in good health (CMV status not recorded). Some clones in this sample may be carry-over from other donors' samples. Material for sequencing was CD8+ T cells from PBMCs. The CDR3 region has the DNA TGCAGTGCTAGAAGCGGGGGTGGAGCTTCCTCTGGGGCCAACGTCCTGACTTTC. As protein: CSARSGGGASSGANVLTF.